This T cell receptor beta chain was identified during a study of blood T cell repertoires in COVID-19. The CDR3 is 12 residues long. V shed 5 bases and J shed 6 bases, with 10 bases lying between them. CDR1 is ENHRY and CDR2 is SYGVKD in the germline V gene. TCRdb keeps only in-frame clones here, not all; method: immunoSEQ multiplex PCR. The sample contains about 37,000 clones, about 89% of which appear only once. The chain carries TRBV10-3 and TRBJ1-1, with D perhaps TRBD1 (5 bases). The sample was peripheral blood. This sequence was found in a human donor in a cohort sampled during active COVID-19. Written as DNA, the CDR3 is TGTGCCATCAGTCCAGGGTTAGCTGAAGCTTTCTTT. This gives the protein CAISPGLAEAFF.